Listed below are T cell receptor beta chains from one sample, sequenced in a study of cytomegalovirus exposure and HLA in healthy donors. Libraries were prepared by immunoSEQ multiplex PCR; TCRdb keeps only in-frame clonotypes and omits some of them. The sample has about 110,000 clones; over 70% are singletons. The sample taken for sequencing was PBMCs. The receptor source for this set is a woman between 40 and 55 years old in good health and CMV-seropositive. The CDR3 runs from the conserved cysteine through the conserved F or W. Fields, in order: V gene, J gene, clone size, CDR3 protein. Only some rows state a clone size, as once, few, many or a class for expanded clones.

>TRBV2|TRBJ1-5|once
CASSSGLQGHGNQPQHF
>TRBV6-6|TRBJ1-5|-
CASSFRDRGQPQHF
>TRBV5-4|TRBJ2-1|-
CASSSTSVGEQFF
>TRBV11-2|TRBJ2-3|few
CASRGLAAVGTQYF
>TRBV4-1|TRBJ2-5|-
CASSQGAGREKTQYF
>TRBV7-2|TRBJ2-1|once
CASSSTGSSYNEQFF
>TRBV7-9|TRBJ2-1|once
CSSSNSGTSQSEQFF
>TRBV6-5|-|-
CASRRTASSYEQYF
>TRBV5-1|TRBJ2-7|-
CASSLGQGGDEQYF
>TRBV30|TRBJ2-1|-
CAWSEGTGVNEQFF
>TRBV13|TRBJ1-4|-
CASSFRVTNEKLFF
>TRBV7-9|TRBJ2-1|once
CASSSRTGTGGPNEQFF
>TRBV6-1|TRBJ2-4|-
CASSEGQGDIQYF
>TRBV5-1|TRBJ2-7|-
CAIPGGRVEQYF
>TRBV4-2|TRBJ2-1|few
CASSQDSGRVNEQFF
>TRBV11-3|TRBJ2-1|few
CASSFPVYNEQFF
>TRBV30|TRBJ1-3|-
CAWQPPQRAGNTIYF
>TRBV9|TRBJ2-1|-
CASSEGAGLEDEQFF
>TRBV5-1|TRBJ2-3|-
CASSLWQGTDTQYF
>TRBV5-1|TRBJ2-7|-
CASSRDRGYEQYF
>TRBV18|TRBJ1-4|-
CASSRAGDEKLFF
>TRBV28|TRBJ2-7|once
CASRELRDNPDEEYF
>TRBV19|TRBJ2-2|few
CASSIFPGSIGELFF
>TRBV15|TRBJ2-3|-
CAIRRPGGGDTQYF
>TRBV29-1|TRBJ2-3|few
CSAPRGQGDTDTQYF
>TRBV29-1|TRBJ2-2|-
CSVEDPAGELFF
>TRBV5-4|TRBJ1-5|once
CASSLGRDQPQHF
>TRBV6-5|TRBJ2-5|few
CASSLLAGGPGETQYF